Following are 5 T cell receptor beta chains from one sample sequenced in a study of T cell responses to AZD1222 COVID-19 vaccine. Measured with immunoSEQ multiplex PCR; TCRdb has only the in-frame clones, and not every one. The sample gives over 110,000 clones, roughly 90% of which show up once; about 1.5% is in the top ten. Sequences were derived from peripheral blood, sampled 28 days after the second AZD1222 dose. The receptor set was obtained from an adult who received the AZD1222 COVID-19 vaccine.

The chain recombines TRBV7-3 with TRBJ2-2; D perhaps matches TRBD2 (5 bases). V was shortened by 2 bases and J by 4 bases, with 14 bases between the two germline ends. This CDR3 comprises 16 residues. Per the germline V gene, CDR1 is SGHTA and CDR2 is FQGTGA. The CDR3 DNA sequence: TGTGCCAGCAGCTTAGAACCAAGCGGTCTCACCGGGGAGCTGTTTTTT. This translates into CASSLEPSGLTGELFF.

CDR3 nucleotides: TGTGCCAGCAGCGTAGGACAGACACGCTCTGGAAACACCATATATTTT. Protein product: CASSVGQTRSGNTIYF. This rearrangement joins TRBV7-8 to TRBJ1-3; D may be TRBD1 (6 bases). V lost 5 bases and J lost 0, with 14 bases in between. The CDR3 totals 16 residues. Looked up from germline, CDR1 is SGHVS and CDR2 is FQNEAQ.

The rearrangement joins TRBV6-5 to TRBJ1-1, with unresolved D. The CDR3 length is 12 residues. Germline CDR1 MNHEY, CDR2 SVGAGI. Trimming removed 3 bases at V and 8 bases at J, with 10 bases between. The CDR3 reads CASSYYNGEAFF. The CDR3 DNA is TGTGCCAGCAGTTATTATAACGGCGAAGCTTTCTTT.

V and J are TRBV3-1 (or the pseudogene TRBV3-2) and TRBJ1-1, with D possibly TRBD1 on 5 matching bases. The CDR3 has 14 amino acids. V was trimmed by 1 base and J by 1 base, leaving 7 bases between them. Germline V gives CDR1 LGHDT, CDR2 YNNKEL (reference sequence). CDR3 DNA: TGTGCCAGCAGCCAAGCAGGGTCGAACACTGAAGCTTTCTTT. It is translated as CASSQAGSNTEAFF.

The V call is TRBV7-9, the J call TRBJ2-2; tentatively, D is TRBD1 (6 bases). This CDR3 contains 16 residues. Germline assignment: CDR1 SEHNR and CDR2 FQNEAQ (reference sequence). Trimming cost V 5 bases and J 1 base, with 14 bases left between them. CDR3 residues: CASSPGQTGNTGELFF. CDR3 nucleotides: TGTGCCAGCAGCCCCGGCCAGACAGGGAACACCGGGGAGCTGTTTTTT.